Below, one T cell receptor beta chain is given with its context. The data were taken from a study of blood T cell repertoires in COVID-19. Study context: Some COVID-19 samples were acute and others convalescent; all came from the United States, Italy and Spain. The analysed material was cDNA or gDNA that came from T cells, B-cell-depleted T cells, or PBMCs.

Methods used by the authors: For nucleated cells, counts were estimated from reference gene primer amplification. Repertoires were generated with immunoSEQ multiplex PCR, while TCRdb's copy carries only in-frame clones and drops some. D and trimming were read from the DNA, whereas the V and J calls and clone size are those reported in that table. The sample contains 99,000 or so clones, roughly 88% of which appear only once. This CDR3 spans 14 amino acids. V gave up 2 bases and J gave up 6 bases; unmatched junction bases: 3. In germline, CDR1 is LGHNA, CDR2 YSLEER. Enrollment of patients from Seattle took place during active infection, with longitudinal follow-up.

The chain carries TRBV4-3 and TRBJ1-5, with 8 nucleotides matching TRBD1. The sequence was collected from a man in his fifties with COVID-19, enrolled during active disease. Sequencing was done on a sample of peripheral blood. CDR3 sequence (DNA): TGCGCCAGCAGCCAAACAGGGGGGGCTCAGCCCCAGCATTTT. This translates into CASSQTGGAQPQHF.